This T cell receptor beta chain was obtained from a study of shared clonotypes between healthy human individuals (dated by TCRdb to 2018 to 2020). Study-wide context: The cohort comprised two women and a few men aged 18 to 49 years. The study deeply sequenced blood TCR repertoires of about 5 healthy adults to estimate repertoire size and the extent of clonotype sharing between individuals. For each donor, three plates each were used for CD4 naive and CD4 memory, two plates were used for CD8 naive, and one plate was used for CD8 memory. Different laboratories and diverse techniques were used to prepare libraries and sequence TCR repertoires, to increase sequencing depth and limit assay-specific biases. Per donor, leukapheresis produced somewhere between about 0.8 and 9 billion PBMCs.

Using the deep immunoSEQ assay, multiplex PCR amplified TCR CDR3 regions from genomic DNA. Genomic DNA extracted from each cell subset was distributed evenly over all wells of several immunoSEQ 96-well plates, and each plate served as one replicate. For sorted subsets, each replicate PCR was loaded with 200 ng genomic DNA, equivalent to about 30,000 T cell genomes. The purified libraries were quantified using a Qubit 3.0 fluorometer, sized with a Bioanalyzer 2100, and then quantified again using the KAPA Library Quantification kit. Every immunoSEQ 96-well plate was sequenced on a separate single-read 150-cycle Illumina NextSeq 550 flow cell. In the authors' own workflow: Because the immunoSEQ output included only junctional sequences and no quality scores, the filtering could not be the same as the filtering used for full-length reads. To assign V/J genes and CDR3, sequences were annotated against IMGT germline references using PyIR, a Python wrapper for IgBLAST v1.9. Reads were filtered out if the reads had weak V/J assignments (E-value above 1e-6), no CDR3, stop codons, out-of-frame junctions, or ambiguous translated residues. V3J clonotypes were defined as sequences sharing the same inferred V gene, J gene, and CDR3 amino acid sequence. Percentage overlap between repertoires was computed as shared unique clonotypes divided by the size of the smaller repertoire. Repertoire richness was assessed with RTK rarefaction, the Chao1 estimator, and Recon v2.1 estimates of unobserved clonotypes. For all TCRbeta clonotypes obtained by the gDNA method from a handful of donors, generation probabilities were computed with OLGA. TCRdb provides this immuneACCESS table in a form limited to in-frame rearrangements. Some clones are lacking; in checked studies, under half of them reflect an unresolved V gene, and why the rest are absent is not known. V and J calls and clone size come straight from that table; D and trimming were deduced from the DNA. The sample profile shows 2 million to 2.5 million clones; approximately 93% of them were found once. The ten largest make up 0.39% of the sample.

For CDR1 and CDR2, the germline V gene (reference sequence) lists SGHAT and FQDESV. The CDR3 covers 12 residues, taking in both the cysteine and the phenylalanine. The sequence is cut down to CDR3 DNA, 36 bases in frame from base 1. V lost 5 bases and J lost 9 bases; the stretch between them is 11 bases long. Remarks on this clone: Its recognized antigen is unknown. Base quality data are lacking; no much larger clone is found one base away.

The donors were healthy, HIV-negative adults who had no recently reported acute infections or vaccinations. Only Caucasian adults living in Nashville, Tennessee, USA were represented among the donors. Magnetic negative selection was used to enrich CD4+ T cells, after which naive cells were positively selected on CD45RA and the negative fraction became the memory subset. Blood was obtained by leukapheresis, after which PBMCs were separated by Ficoll-Histopaque density gradient centrifugation and cryopreserved in liquid nitrogen vapor phase. Purity and quantity of every magnetically sorted T cell population were checked by analytical flow cytometry. Each sorted fraction had its genomic DNA isolated and then quantified by UV absorbance on a Nanodrop 2000c. Study-wide conclusions, independent of this receptor: Sharing across a few donors was observed for approximately 5% of naive CD4, about 3.2% of naive CD8, 2.3% of memory CD4, and roughly 0.4% of memory CD8 clonotypes. Rarefaction of sorted-subset datasets indicated incomplete sequencing despite the large sequencing depth. Pairwise subsampling led to the expectation that sequencing depth would affect the degree of clonotype sharing among donors. Naive subsets generally had larger estimated clonotype richness than memory subsets. Clonotypes shared by all four sorted-subset donors showed higher generation probabilities than non-shared clonotypes. Because the study included only a small number of donors, the genetic and exposure-history diversity represented was limited. Sampling was restricted to blood, and TCR repertoires in tissue are likely to differ from TCR repertoires in blood.

The sequence is built from TRBV11-1 and TRBJ1-5; the D gene is perhaps TRBD1, on 5 matching bases. The receptor's source is a man between 18 and 29 years old in good health. Some clones in this sample may be carry-over from other donors' samples. What was sequenced was naive CD4+ T cells from PBMCs. The cell subset or site label, read with the paper, signifies: CD45RA+ positively selected. Here the CDR3 is given as CASSPSGGPQHF. The nucleotide sequence is TGTGCCAGCAGCCCATCCGGGGGGCCCCAGCATTTT.